The source of this TCR beta chain is a study of T cells in localized non-small cell lung cancer. Notes on the study in general: Longer overall survival was seen with higher T cell density measured in blood. There was higher T cell clonality in uninvolved adjacent lung than in tumor, and it was highest there. The study sequenced only one region of the tumor. As a result, intratumor heterogeneity could not be excluded and remains possible. Turning up in adjacent lung were a median around 58 of the top 100 tumor clones.

The method was immunoSEQ multiplex PCR; TCRdb's version includes in-frame clones alone and lacks a portion of them. The top ten clones hold approximately 20% of a sample with about 59,000 clones, approximately 91% of them seen once. For this clone: The antigen remains undetermined.

J lost 4 bases, V lost 11 bases, and 9 bases had no gene match. Germline values: CDR1 MNHNY, CDR2 SVGAGI (reference sequence). CDR3 length: 13 amino acids. This TCR was sampled from a man aged 40 to 69 with stage I lung adenocarcinoma. The material sequenced was peripheral blood, taken before any cancer treatment. V usage is TRBV6-6 and J usage is TRBJ1-1; 8 bases map to TRBD1. CDR3 nucleotide sequence: TGTGCCTCTCAGGGGGCGCGAGGCACTGAAGCTTTCTTT. This gives the protein CASQGARGTEAFF.